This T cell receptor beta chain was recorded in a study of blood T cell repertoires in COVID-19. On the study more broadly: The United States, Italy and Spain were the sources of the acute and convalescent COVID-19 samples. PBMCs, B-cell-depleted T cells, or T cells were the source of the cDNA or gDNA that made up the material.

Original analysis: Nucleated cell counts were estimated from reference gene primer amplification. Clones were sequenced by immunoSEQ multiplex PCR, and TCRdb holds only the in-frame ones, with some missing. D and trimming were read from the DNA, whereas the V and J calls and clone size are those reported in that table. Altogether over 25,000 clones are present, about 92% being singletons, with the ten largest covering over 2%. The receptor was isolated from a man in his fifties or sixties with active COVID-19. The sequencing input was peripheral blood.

The chain's CDR3 is CASSPTSGSTDTQYF. The CDR3 DNA reads as TGTGCCAGCTCTCCGACTAGCGGGAGCACAGATACGCAGTATTTT. The rearrangement links TRBV18 to TRBJ2-3; 10 bases map to TRBD2. CDR3 size: 15 residues. The V gene end was trimmed by 6 bases and the J gene end by 0 bases; junction bases not matched to a gene: 3. Germline V gives CDR1 KGHSH, CDR2 LQKENI.